The clone carrying this T cell receptor (beta chain) was picked up a small number of times. Its antigen is as yet unknown. The CDR3 sequence is 13 residues long. Germline lookup yields CDR1 LNHNV and CDR2 YYDKDF (reference sequence). Deletions cut 0 bases from V and 7 bases from J, with 10 bases between. The data belong to a study of regulatory T cells in long-lasting Graves disease. Time point of the sample: newly diagnosed GD, antithyroid drugs for less than 3 months. PBMCs provided the RNA from which the TCR library was made. The authors drew patients from an endocrinology department in Xi'an, China. A volume of 9 to 9.5 milliliters of peripheral blood was collected in EDTA tubes. HTBI primers from iRepertoire and Arm-PCR of CDR3 regions yielded the TCR beta libraries. One entry per CDR3 protein, called by TCRdb with MiXCR from the multiplex PCR reads. Here the sample spans fewer than 500,000 distinct CDR3 sequences, roughly 17% being singletons.

Broader study findings: Patients with persistent Graves' had lower TCR diversity than newly diagnosed patients.

This sample was shared with a second study, whose subject was T cells in Graves' hyperthyroidism and ophthalmopathy. In that study: HTBI primers were used for first-round RT-PCR of the TCR CDR3.

Sequences were derived from peripheral blood mononuclear cells (PBMCs), sampled at new diagnosis, from a patient treated with antithyroid drugs. This chain joins TRBV15 and TRBJ2-7; possibly TRBD2 for D (5 bases). The TCR comes from a man aged 35 to 55 with Graves disease. The chain's CDR3 is CATSRDWTEEQYF. CDR3 DNA: TGTGCCACCAGCAGAGATTGGACTGAAGAGCAGTACTTC.